A single sample gave rise to the 23 T cell receptor beta chains below, sequenced in a study of T-cell memory formation after mild COVID-19. TCRdb recomputed calls from the 5' RACE reads with MiXCR, one row per CDR3 protein. The table shows 400,000 to 500,000 distinct CDR3 sequences, with approximately 20% occurring only once. Specimen: PBMCs or a T cell subset sorted from them (not recorded which). All receptors derive from an adult woman who had mild COVID-19 (a few samples of this study predate the infection). Cell type and time point are not known.

The gene calls are TRBV6-2 or TRBV6-3 and TRBJ2-3; the match to TRBD1 covers 9 bases. Germline V gene data show CDR1 as MNHEY and CDR2 as SVGEGT. CDR3 length: 15 residues. V dropped 6 bases and J dropped 2; count of bases not matched to a gene: 6. The CDR3 loop reads CASSRTGENTDTQYF. As DNA, the CDR3 is TGTGCCAGCAGCCGGACAGGGGAAAACACAGATACGCAGTATTTT.

The table lists this clonotype with a few counts. The gene calls are TRBV5-5 and TRBJ2-7; 7 bases align to TRBD1. The CDR3 length is 14 residues. Germline V CDR1 and CDR2: SGHKS, YYEKEE (reference sequence). Trimming removed 6 bases from V and 2 bases from J; junction bases left unmatched: 8. CDR3 protein: CASNPGTAAYEQYF. The CDR3 nucleotides are TGTGCCAGCAACCCCGGGACAGCAGCCTACGAGCAGTACTTC.

This CDR3 reads CASSLTPSERAFF. CDR3 bases: TGTGCCAGCAGCTTAACCCCGAGTGAGAGAGCTTTCTTT. This chain connects TRBV7-9 to TRBJ1-1; unclear D gene. The germline CDR1 and CDR2 sequences are SEHNR and FQNEAQ (reference sequence). V was cut by 2 bases and J by 10 bases, with 14 bases left in between. CDR3 length equals 13 residues.

This clonotype showed up just a few times. V gene TRBV6-1 combines with J gene TRBJ2-5; D not certain. This CDR3 contains 15 residues. Germline values: CDR1 MNHNS, CDR2 SASEGT. Trimming left V 1 base short and J 5 bases short, with 14 bases between. CDR3 loop: CASSEVLATLETQYF. CDR3 bases: TGTGCCAGCAGTGAAGTCCTCGCTACACTGGAGACCCAGTACTTC.

The sample holds a few counts of this clonotype. This rearrangement joins TRBV14 to TRBJ1-4; tentatively, D is TRBD1 (5 bases). This CDR3 contains 15 residues. V gave up 4 bases and J gave up 8 bases, with 17 bases separating them. The germline gives CDR1 SGHDN, CDR2 FVKESK. The DNA for the CDR3 is TGTGCCAGCAGCCCGCGGGGCAGGGAAGGAGAAAAACTGTTTTTT. Residues: CASSPRGREGEKLFF. The variable domain in full, completed from reference TRBV14 and TRBJ1-4, reads EAGVTQFPSHSVIEKGQTVTLRCDPISGHDNLYWYRRVMGKEIKFLLHFVKESKQDESGMPNNRFLAERTGGTYSTLKVQPAELEDSGVYFCASSPRGREGEKLFFGSGTQLSVL.

There are many counts of this clonotype. The chain carries TRBV6-1 and TRBJ2-7; D remains ambiguous. The CDR3 loop spans 13 amino acids. Between the trimmed V and J ends, which lost 3 bases and 3 bases, there was a span of 9 bases. The germline gives CDR1 MNHNS, CDR2 SASEGT. For the CDR3, the DNA is TGTGCCAGCAGTGATAGGGAAAACTACGAGCAGTACTTC. This codes for CASSDRENYEQYF.

This chain connects TRBV7-2 to TRBJ2-3, with D possibly TRBD2 on 5 matching bases. Germline V gene data show CDR1 as SGHTA and CDR2 as FQGNSA. This CDR3 has 15 amino acids. V was shortened by 4 bases and J by 4 bases, with 15 bases between the two germline ends. In nucleotides, the CDR3 is TGTGCCAGCAGCTACGGGCTAGCTGATCCAGATACGCAGTATTTT. Protein sequence: CASSYGLADPDTQYF.

This clonotype has just one count. The chain carries TRBV7-6 and TRBJ2-1; 12 nucleotides align to TRBD2. This CDR3 has 17 residues. The ends lost 4 bases at V and 7 bases at J; junction bases unmatched: 11. CDR1 is SGHVS, CDR2 FNYEAQ, per germline. CDR3 region: CASSWLNLAGGPNEQFF. Here the CDR3 DNA reads TGTGCCAGCAGCTGGCTTAACCTAGCGGGAGGGCCGAATGAGCAGTTCTTC.

This clonotype was counted between two and nine times. The chain is built from TRBV5-5 and TRBJ2-7; possible D gene TRBD2, 5 bases. The germline V and J ends were trimmed by 5 bases and 0 bases, with 12 bases remaining between them. The germline V gene encodes CDR1 SGHKS and CDR2 YYEKEE (reference sequence). The CDR3 is 14 amino acids. CDR3 protein: CASRFIASSYEQYF. The CDR3 nucleotides are TGTGCCAGCAGATTCATAGCGTCCTCCTACGAGCAGTACTTC.

In its sample, this clonotype was seen a few times. The chain recombines TRBV11-3 with TRBJ2-1, with 8 nucleotides matching TRBD2. The CDR3 runs to 15 residues. Trimming removed 5 bases from V and 4 bases from J; junction bases left unmatched: 7. Germline loops: CDR1 SGHNT, CDR2 YENEEA. The CDR3 bases are TGTGCCAGCAGCCTCACTAGCGGCTATTACAATGAGCAGTTCTTC. It specifies CASSLTSGYYNEQFF.

This clonotype came up many times. V and J are TRBV7-2 and TRBJ2-1; D remains unclear. CDR1 is SGHTA, CDR2 FQGNSA, per germline. Trimming took 4 bases from V and 4 from J, leaving 14 bases between them. The CDR3 runs 15 residues. CDR3 bases: TGTGCCAGCAGCTCCTCGACGATGGATTACAATGAGCAGTTCTTC. Residues: CASSSSTMDYNEQFF.

The genes are TRBV24-1 and TRBJ2-5, with D perhaps assigned TRBD1 or TRBD2 (6 bases each). Trimming cost V 2 bases and J 4 bases, with 13 bases left between them. The CDR3 contains 15 residues. CDR1 is KGHDR, CDR2 SFDVKD, per germline. DNA for the CDR3: TGTGCCACCAGTGATTGGGTACAGGGAGGAGAGACCCAGTACTTC. Its protein is CATSDWVQGGETQYF.

This clonotype came up a few times. The chain combines TRBV5-4 with TRBJ2-4; 7 nucleotides align to TRBD2. V was clipped by 2 bases and J by 8 bases; unmatched bases: 7. CDR3 length: 14 residues. Germline-derived CDR1 and CDR2 are SGHNT and YYREEE (reference sequence). The CDR3 here is CASSFRAGNDIQYF. The CDR3 nucleotides are TGTGCCAGCAGCTTTAGAGCGGGAAATGACATTCAGTACTTC.

V usage is TRBV3-1 and J usage is TRBJ1-1; D is perhaps TRBD1 (5 bases). The CDR3 covers 15 residues. V was cut by 5 bases and J by 4 bases, with 17 bases left in between. The V gene's germline CDR1 is LGHDT and CDR2 YNNKEL (reference sequence). CDR3 protein: CASSSTRGGGTEAFF. In DNA, the CDR3 is TGTGCCAGCAGCTCCACCCGGGGCGGGGGCACTGAAGCTTTCTTT. The full variable domain, in which reference TRBV3-1 and TRBJ1-1 provide the parts outside the CDR3, is DTAVSQTPKYLVTQMGNDKSIKCEQNLGHDTMYWYKQDSKKFLKIMFSYNNKELIINETVPNRFSPKSPDKAHLNLHINSLELGDSAVYFCASSSTRGGGTEAFFGQGTRLTVV.

The chain is built from TRBV4-3 and TRBJ2-7, with a possible D match to TRBD2 (5 bases). The CDR3 extends over 18 amino acids. V was trimmed by 0 bases and J by 0 bases, leaving 18 bases between them. Germline V lookup: CDR1 LGHNA, CDR2 YSLEER. CDR3 nucleotide sequence: TGCGCCAGCAGCCAAGATCACGGAGAGGGTAAAAGCTCCTACGAGCAGTACTTC. Translation: CASSQDHGEGKSSYEQYF.

This clonotype was seen a handful of times. V gene TRBV4-1 combines with J gene TRBJ1-1, with D hard to call. The CDR3 consists of 15 residues. The V gene lost 2 bases and the J gene lost 8 bases, with 18 bases spanning the gap. CDR1 is MGHRA, CDR2 YSYEKL, per germline. The CDR3 spells CASSQIGSAFTEAFF. The CDR3 coding sequence is TGCGCCAGCAGCCAAATCGGCAGCGCCTTCACGGAAGCTTTCTTT.

A few counts support this clonotype. The V call is TRBV7-2, the J call TRBJ1-5; D call uncertain. The CDR3 has 17 amino acids. Per germline, CDR1 SGHTA and CDR2 FQGNSA. V was pared by 0 bases and J by 4 bases, with 16 bases between. Here the CDR3 reads CASSLAASTILNQPQHF. As DNA, the CDR3 is TGTGCCAGCAGCTTAGCGGCGTCGACAATCCTAAATCAGCCCCAGCATTTT.

Concerning this clonotype itself: One end of the junction does not line up with germline, which may come from a read error. The chain uses TRBV7-8 and TRBJ1-2, with D perhaps matching TRBD1 (5 bases). The CDR3 loop spans 12 amino acids. Per germline, CDR1 SGHVS and CDR2 FQNEAQ. DNA for the CDR3: TGTGCCAGCAGCCTAGCAGGGCTTGGCTACACCTTC. It specifies CASSLAGLGYTF. The full variable domain, completed using reference TRBV7-8 and TRBJ1-2, is GAGVSQSPRYKVAKRGQDVALRCDPISGHVSLFWYQQALGQGPEFLTYFQNEAQLDKSGLPSDRFFAERPEGSVSTLKIQRTQQEDSAVYLCASSLAGLGYTFGSGTRLTVV.

The table lists this clonotype with a few counts. The chain employs TRBV6-2 or TRBV6-3 and TRBJ2-7; 9 bases align to TRBD1. Germline-derived CDR1 and CDR2 are MNHEY and SVGEGT. The CDR3 length is 15 residues. V lost 0 bases and J lost 3; bases outside the gene matches: 3. In DNA form, the CDR3 reads TGTGCCAGCAGTTACTCTACAGGGGGCTTCTACGAGCAGTACTTC. This encodes CASSYSTGGFYEQYF.

This rearrangement joins TRBV7-2 to TRBJ2-4, with a possible D match to TRBD1 (6 bases). Between the trimmed V and J ends, which lost 0 bases and 1 base, there was a span of 10 bases. Germline V gene data show CDR1 as SGHTA and CDR2 as FQGNSA. The CDR3 length is 16 residues. The CDR3 here is CASSLASQGAKNIQYF. CDR3 sequence (DNA): TGTGCCAGCAGCTTAGCGAGCCAGGGGGCCAAAAACATTCAGTACTTC.

V is TRBV12-3 or TRBV12-4 and J is TRBJ1-1; TRBD1 might be the D (5 bases). This CDR3 comprises 17 residues. Trimming took off 0 bases at V and 1 base at J, with 15 bases between the two ends. CDR3 in amino acids: CASSLAETRVGNTEAFF. In DNA form, the CDR3 reads TGTGCCAGCAGTTTAGCCGAAACCAGGGTAGGGAACACTGAAGCTTTCTTT.

This clonotype was observed a few times. The chain is built from TRBV24-1 and TRBJ1-4; tentatively, D is TRBD1 (5 bases). CDR1 and CDR2 from the germline V gene are KGHDR and SFDVKD. Trimming cost V 3 bases and J 2 bases, with 9 bases left between them. This CDR3 has 15 residues. The CDR3 loop is CATSDLRDTNEKLFF. DNA for the CDR3: TGTGCCACCAGTGATCTCCGGGACACTAATGAAAAACTGTTTTTT.

This clonotype was found a few times. The chain joins TRBV19 to TRBJ1-2; no reliable D call. Germline V gene lookup returns CDR1 LNHDA and CDR2 SQIVND (reference sequence). The CDR3 is made up of 16 amino acids. The V gene lost 5 bases and the J gene lost 4 bases, with 20 bases spanning the gap. The CDR3 here is CASSSPKGLASYGYTF. In DNA form, the CDR3 reads TGTGCCAGTAGTTCCCCGAAAGGGCTGGCGAGCTATGGCTACACCTTC.